Following are 23 T cell receptor beta chains from one sample sequenced in a study of T cell repertoires in cytomegalovirus infection. TCRdb ran MiXCR on the reads and lists one entry per CDR3 protein. The sample holds around 430,000 distinct CDR3 sequences, about 42% seen once. The antigens of these receptors remain unknown. The sequences come from cultured PBMCs, collected from culture after CMV antigen stimulation. Source of these receptors: a human donor in good health (CMV status not recorded). Some clones in this sample may be carry-over from other donors' samples.

The chain links TRBV4-3 to TRBJ1-2; 9 nucleotides agree with TRBD1. This CDR3 spans 21 amino acids. CDR1 LGHNA and CDR2 YSLEER come from the germline V gene. V trimming: 1 base; J trimming: 8 bases; junction bases outside the gene matches: 26. In DNA, the CDR3 is TGCGCCAGCAGCCAAGGCTGGGTAGAATCCGGGACAGGGTTATCTATCCGGGGCTACACCTTC. This gives the protein CASSQGWVESGTGLSIRGYTF.

This clonotype was seen a few times. The chain joins TRBV7-8 to TRBJ1-2, with 8 bases fitting TRBD1. The V gene end was trimmed by 2 bases and the J gene end by 1 base; junction bases not matched to a gene: 6. The CDR3 totals 16 residues. Germline assignment: CDR1 SGHVS and CDR2 FQNEAQ. The chain's CDR3 is CASSLRIDRGNYGYTF. The CDR3 DNA follows: TGTGCCAGCAGCTTAAGAATAGACAGGGGTAACTATGGCTACACCTTC.

This clonotype was counted between two and nine times. The chain employs TRBV12-3 or TRBV12-4 and TRBJ2-3; 7 nucleotides align to TRBD1. The CDR3 contains 16 residues. V was pared by 4 bases and J by 1 base, with 8 bases of the junction left unmatched. Written as DNA, the CDR3 is TGTGCCAGCAGTTGGGGAAAAGGACAGGGCACAGATACGCAGTATTTT. It specifies CASSWGKGQGTDTQYF.

The table lists this clonotype with a few counts. This chain joins TRBV6-6 and TRBJ2-1, with D possibly matching TRBD1 (5 bases). Trimming stripped 2 bases from V and 6 bases from J, with 14 bases between. The germline V gene encodes CDR1 MNHNY and CDR2 SVGAGI (reference sequence). CDR3 length: 15 amino acids. The CDR3 DNA reads as TGTGCCAGCAGTTACCAGGGAAACGTGGGCAATGAGCAGTTCTTC. Translating gives CASSYQGNVGNEQFF.

The V gene is TRBV20-1, the J gene TRBJ2-7; 7 bases fit TRBD1. After removal of 0 bases from V and 2 bases from J, the junction contained 4 bases not matched to a gene. The length of the CDR3 is 14 residues. Per the germline V gene, CDR1 is DFQATT and CDR2 is SNEGSKA (reference sequence). CDR3 region: CSAREPQGAYEQYF. CDR3 coding DNA: TGCAGTGCTAGAGAACCGCAGGGGGCCTACGAGCAGTACTTC.

The chain employs TRBV6-6 and TRBJ1-2; D possibly corresponds to TRBD1 (5 bases). The CDR3 spans 13 residues. CDR1 is MNHNY, CDR2 SVGAGI, per germline (reference sequence). The V gene lost 8 bases and the J gene lost 4 bases, with 14 bases spanning the gap. CDR3 in amino acids: CASVVQRGYGYTF. The CDR3, as DNA: TGTGCCAGCGTCGTACAGAGGGGCTATGGCTACACCTTC.

This sequence joins TRBV30 and TRBJ2-7; 8 nucleotides agree with TRBD1. J was trimmed by 3 bases and V by 2 bases; bases with no gene match: 15. This CDR3 comprises 17 residues. Germline V lookup: CDR1 GTSNPN, CDR2 SVGIG (reference sequence). In nucleotides, the CDR3 is TGTGCCTGGAGTAGGGACAGGACATCGGTCAGTAACTACGAGCAGTACTTC. As protein: CAWSRDRTSVSNYEQYF. Variable domain in full (rest from reference TRBV30 and TRBJ2-7): SQTIHQWPATLVQPVGSPLSLECTVEGTSNPNLYWYRQAAGRGLQLLFYSVGIGQISSEVPQNLSASRPQDRQFILSSKKLLLSDSGFYLCAWSRDRTSVSNYEQYFGPGTRLTVT.

This clonotype was seen repeatedly, ten times or more. The chain recombines TRBV5-4 with TRBJ2-7, with TRBD1 as a possible D gene (6 bases). The CDR3 consists of 14 residues. V was clipped by 0 bases and J by 12 bases, with 19 bases between them. Germline assignment: CDR1 SGHNT and CDR2 YYREEE (reference sequence). In DNA form, the CDR3 reads TGTGCCAGCAGCTTGGACCAGGACAGACCCCTAGCGTACTTC. Translated: CASSLDQDRPLAYF.

This clonotype has only a few counts. This sequence joins TRBV7-2 and TRBJ2-3; 7 positions agree with TRBD2. The CDR3 is 14 amino acids. J gave up 4 bases and V 5 bases, and 6 bases lay outside the gene matches. Germline V gene data show CDR1 as SGHTA and CDR2 as FQGNSA. The CDR3 loop reads CASSHSGSADTQYF. The DNA for the CDR3 is TGTGCCAGCAGCCATAGCGGGTCTGCAGATACGCAGTATTTT.

This chain uses TRBV7-9 with TRBJ1-1; D not resolved. CDR3 length: 13 residues. V lost 1 base and J lost 3, with 6 bases in between. The germline CDR1 and CDR2 sequences are SEHNR and FQNEAQ (reference sequence). The CDR3 region is CASSLDEDTEAFF. The CDR3 region has the DNA TGTGCCAGCAGCTTAGACGAGGACACTGAAGCTTTCTTT.

This clonotype was seen a few times. V is TRBV6-2 or TRBV6-3 and J is TRBJ1-4; the match to TRBD1 covers 9 bases. This CDR3 has 13 amino acids. In germline, CDR1 is MNHEY, CDR2 SVGEGT. Trimming removed 8 bases from V and 8 bases from J; junction bases left unmatched: 6. The CDR3 sequence: CASGRDRAEKLFF. CDR3 bases: TGTGCCAGCGGCCGGGACAGGGCAGAAAAACTGTTTTTT.

This clonotype was found a few times. The chain employs TRBV11-2 and TRBJ1-4; 11 bases map to TRBD1. This CDR3 has 14 amino acids. V was pared by 11 bases and J by 6 bases, with 8 bases of the junction left unmatched. Germline lookup yields CDR1 SGHAT and CDR2 FQNNGV. CDR3 loop: CALTGGQGDEKLFF. In DNA form, the CDR3 reads TGTGCCTTAACAGGGGGACAGGGGGATGAAAAACTGTTTTTT.

This chain uses TRBV11-2 with TRBJ1-5; 8 nucleotides match TRBD1. V shed 4 bases, J shed 6 bases, and the junction held 11 bases outside the gene matches. CDR3 length: 16 amino acids. The germline V gene has CDR1 SGHAT and CDR2 FQNNGV. CDR3 region: CASSSRPDRDPQPQHF. The DNA of the CDR3 is TGTGCCAGCAGCTCCAGACCGGACAGGGACCCTCAGCCCCAGCATTTT. Full variable domain (missing parts from reference TRBV11-2 and TRBJ1-5): EAGVAQSPRYKIIEKRQSVAFWCNPISGHATLYWYQQILGQGPKLLIQFQNNGVVDDSQLPKDRFSAERLKGVDSTLKIQPAKLEDSAVYLCASSSRPDRDPQPQHFGDGTRLSIL.

The CDR3 spells CASSLVGENYEQYF. The CDR3 DNA reads TGTGCCAGCAGCTTAGTTGGGGAAAACTACGAGCAGTACTTC. This chain joins TRBV7-6 and TRBJ2-7; D uncertain. CDR3 length: 14 amino acids. The V and J ends lost 1 base and 3 bases respectively, with 10 bases between them. Germline V gene sequence: CDR1 SGHVS, CDR2 FNYEAQ.

The rearrangement links TRBV7-2 to TRBJ2-1; possible D gene TRBD1, 6 bases. Trimming removed 1 base at V and 7 bases at J, with 8 bases between. CDR1 is SGHTA and CDR2 is FQGNSA in the germline V gene. This CDR3 spans 13 amino acids. CDR3 sequence (DNA): TGTGCCAGCAGCTTAGGGGGGCCTAATGAGCAGTTCTTC. This sequence encodes CASSLGGPNEQFF.

The chain carries TRBV4-1 and TRBJ2-1; 7 positions agree with TRBD2. Trimming at V came to 1 base and at J to 12 bases, leaving 9 bases not matched to a gene. CDR1 and CDR2 (germline): MGHRA, YSYEKL. The CDR3 runs 14 residues. The CDR3 DNA reads TGCGCCAGCAGCCAAGTAATTGTGCGGGAGCTGCAGTTCTTC. Protein product: CASSQVIVRELQFF.

This clonotype was picked up a small number of times. CDR3 protein: CASSLDRVYDTQYF. CDR3 sequence (DNA): TGTGCCAGCAGCTTAGATCGGGTTTATGATACGCAGTATTTT. This sequence joins TRBV7-8 and TRBJ2-3; D remains unclear. V lost 1 base and J 6 bases, leaving 11 bases between the germline ends. This CDR3 is built from 14 residues. Germline CDR1 is SGHVS and CDR2 is FQNEAQ.

This sequence joins TRBV27 and TRBJ2-2; D unresolved. V dropped 5 bases and J dropped 0 bases, with 7 bases sitting between them. Germline CDR1 MNHEY, CDR2 SMNVEV (reference sequence). This CDR3 comprises 14 residues. CDR3 nucleotides: TGTGCCAGCAGTGCCCAATCGAACACCGGGGAGCTGTTTTTT. Residues: CASSAQSNTGELFF.

The rearrangement joins TRBV4-1 to TRBJ2-7; possible D gene TRBD2, 5 bases. V was pared by 3 bases and J by 0 bases, with 18 bases between. Germline V gene data show CDR1 as MGHRA and CDR2 as YSYEKL. The CDR3 consists of 17 residues. In DNA, the CDR3 is TGCGCCAGCAGCCACATAATTCCGGGGTTAAGCTCCTACGAGCAGTACTTC. Its protein product is CASSHIIPGLSSYEQYF.

This clonotype was observed a handful of times. In DNA form, the CDR3 reads TGTGCCAGCAGCTTTACAGGGGGTGACACCGGGGAGCTGTTTTTT. Encoded protein: CASSFTGGDTGELFF. This chain joins TRBV7-2 and TRBJ2-2; the match to TRBD1 covers 8 bases. Germline CDR1 reads SGHTA; CDR2 reads FQGNSA. The CDR3 is 15 amino acids. Trimming removed 3 bases from V and 3 bases from J; junction bases left unmatched: 3.

The rearrangement joins TRBV12-3 or TRBV12-4 to TRBJ1-2; 9 bases line up with TRBD1. V trimming: 4 bases; J trimming: 11 bases; junction bases outside the gene matches: 5. The CDR3 loop spans 12 amino acids. The CDR3 bases are TGTGCCAGCAGTTCCGGGACAGGGCGGTACACCTTC. Translated, it gives CASSSGTGRYTF.

V and J are TRBV6-6 and TRBJ1-4; possible D gene TRBD1, 5 bases. CDR3 length: 15 residues. Deletions cut 5 bases from V and 7 bases from J, with 17 bases between. Germline assignment: CDR1 MNHNY and CDR2 SVGAGI (reference sequence). DNA of the CDR3: TGTGCCAGCAGTCTAACCGGGACGACGGGTGAAAAACTGTTTTTT. Translated, it gives CASSLTGTTGEKLFF.

V and J are TRBV4-1 and TRBJ2-1; the match to TRBD1 covers 10 bases. This CDR3 is 15 amino acids long. In germline, CDR1 is MGHRA, CDR2 YSYEKL. V gave up 3 bases and J gave up 7 bases; unmatched junction bases: 6. In DNA, the CDR3 is TGCGCCAGCAGCCATGCGACAGGGGGCTGGAATGAGCAGTTCTTC. Its translation: CASSHATGGWNEQFF.